A selection of T cell receptor beta chains follows, all from one sample in a study of shared clonotypes between healthy human individuals. Assay: immunoSEQ multiplex PCR; the TCRdb copy retains only in-frame clones and omits some. This sample carries 550,000 to 750,000 clones, just over 90% of them seen once, and the ten largest clones take 24%. Sequencing was carried out using naive CD8+ T cells sorted from blood. Source of these receptors: a man aged 30-40 years in good health. Both conserved end residues are part of each CDR3. A D gene is named only where the DNA matches it firmly. Clone size is stated in some rows and not others, as once, few, many or a class when expanded.

j_call d_call v_call cdr3_length clone_size cdr3_aa cdr3_nt
TRBJ2-6 TRBD1 TRBV4-2 16 - CASSQAGGSGANVLTF TGTGCCAGCAGCCAAGCAGGGGGCTCTGGGGCCAACGTCCTGACTTTC
TRBJ1-1 - TRBV4-1 15 once CASSQEAGMNTEAFF TGCGCCAGCAGCCAAGAGGCGGGAATGAACACTGAAGCTTTCTTT
TRBJ2-7 - TRBV6-6 15 - CASSYSSREAYEQYF TGTGCCAGCAGTTACTCGTCGAGGGAGGCCTACGAGCAGTACTTC
TRBJ2-7 TRBD2 TRBV5-1 16 - CASSPETSGVTYEQYF TGCGCCAGCAGCCCTGAGACTAGCGGGGTAACCTACGAGCAGTACTTC
TRBJ2-3 - TRBV4-1 15 - CASSQEIRGTDTQYF TGCGCCAGCAGCCAAGAAATCCGGGGCACAGATACGCAGTATTTT
TRBJ2-1 - TRBV5-4 12 - CASSPDSSRWFF TGTGCCAGCAGCCCGGACTCCTCGAGGTGGTTCTTC
TRBJ1-2 - TRBV5-1 17 - CASSNPLGPDRFMGYTF TGCGCCAGCAGCAACCCCCTAGGTCCAGACAGATTCATGGGCTACACCTTC
TRBJ1-1 - TRBV4-1 16 - CASSQDKGPRNTEAFF TGCGCCAGCAGCCAAGATAAAGGACCTAGGAACACTGAAGCTTTCTTT
TRBJ1-2 TRBD1 TRBV19 16 - CASSRSPGGKDYGYTF TGTGCCAGTAGTCGCAGCCCAGGGGGGAAGGACTATGGCTACACCTTC
TRBJ2-1 - TRBV9 19 - CASSALGLPRDSLSDEQFF TGTGCCAGCAGCGCCCTGGGACTTCCACGGGACAGTCTTAGCGATGAGCAGTTCTTC
TRBJ2-2 - TRBV6-5 16 - CASSYGALSNTGELFF TGTGCCAGCAGTTACGGGGCCCTCTCGAACACCGGGGAGCTGTTTTTT
TRBJ2-1 TRBD2 TRBV7-9 15 - CASSSAGGSYNEQFF TGTGCCAGCAGCTCCGCGGGAGGCTCGTACAATGAGCAGTTCTTC
TRBJ2-1 TRBD2 TRBV10-1 15 few CASSEWREGNNEQFF TGCGCCAGCAGTGAGTGGCGGGAGGGTAACAATGAGCAGTTCTTC
TRBJ2-2 - TRBV27 14 once CASSFGLASGELFF TGTGCCAGCAGTTTTGGCCTAGCTTCCGGGGAGCTGTTTTTT
TRBJ2-1 TRBD1 TRBV19 13 few CASSHQGANEQFF TGTGCCAGTAGTCATCAGGGGGCGAATGAGCAGTTCTTC
TRBJ2-5 - TRBV6-6 16 - CASSSPSRGAQETQYF TGTGCCAGCAGTTCCCCTTCGCGAGGCGCCCAAGAGACCCAGTACTTC
TRBJ2-1 TRBD1 TRBV5-5 15 once CASSLEGQGYNEQFF TGTGCCAGCAGCTTGGAGGGACAGGGCTACAATGAGCAGTTCTTC
TRBJ1-2 - TRBV29-1 11 - CSVVDYYGYTF TGCAGCGTTGTGGATTACTATGGCTACACCTTC
TRBJ2-2 - TRBV4-1 15 - CASSHRDPNTGELFF TGCGCCAGCAGCCACCGGGACCCGAACACCGGGGAGCTGTTTTTT
TRBJ2-7 - TRBV5-1 13 once CASRGADSYEQYF TGCGCCAGCAGGGGGGCAGACTCCTACGAGCAGTACTTC
TRBJ2-7 TRBD2 TRBV28 17 few CASTPVYWREGDYEQYF TGTGCCAGCACCCCCGTCTACTGGCGGGAGGGGGATTACGAGCAGTACTTC
TRBJ2-5 - TRBV6-5 12 - CASSRAAETQYF TGTGCCAGCAGTAGAGCGGCGGAGACCCAGTACTTC
TRBJ2-6 - TRBV15 15 - CATRAYNSGANVLTF TGTGCCACCAGAGCGTACAACTCTGGGGCCAACGTCCTGACTTTC
TRBJ2-1 TRBD2 TRBV28 17 - CASSLSLGGSSYNEQFF TGTGCCAGCAGTTTAAGCCTCGGCGGGAGCTCCTACAATGAGCAGTTCTTC
TRBJ2-1 - TRBV6-1 12 once CASSVAYNEQFF TGTGCCAGCAGTGTGGCCTACAATGAGCAGTTCTTC
TRBJ2-1 TRBD2 TRBV5-6 17 - CASSPGLEIAALNEQFF TGTGCCAGCAGCCCGGGACTAGAGATTGCTGCGCTGAATGAGCAGTTCTTC
TRBJ2-7 TRBD2 TRBV19 14 - CASSFTAGAYEQYF TGTGCCAGTAGTTTCACAGCGGGAGCTTATGAGCAGTACTTC
TRBJ2-7 TRBD1 TRBV6-1 9 - CASGTGVHF TGTGCCAGCGGGACAGGGGTACACTTC
TRBJ2-1 - TRBV27 13 - CASSLGANNEQFF TGTGCCAGCAGTTTAGGTGCGAACAATGAGCAGTTCTTC
TRBJ1-1 - TRBV9 14 - CASSVADMNTEAFF TGTGCCAGCAGCGTAGCGGATATGAACACTGAAGCTTTCTTT
TRBJ2-7 TRBD2 TRBV27 15 - CASSPGSGRLYEQYF TGTGCCAGCAGTCCCGGTAGCGGGAGGCTATACGAGCAGTACTTC
TRBJ1-2 - TRBV7-9 15 once CASSSRAEGNYGYTF TGTGCCAGCAGCTCCAGGGCGGAGGGTAACTATGGCTACACCTTC
TRBJ2-7 TRBD1 TRBV5-1 18 - CASSPLGTGGISNYEQYF TGCGCCAGCAGCCCGCTCGGGACAGGGGGCATTTCTAACTACGAGCAGTACTTC
TRBJ2-1 TRBD2 TRBV5-8 17 - CASSLGTRRDPHNEQFF TGTGCCAGCAGCTTGGGGACTAGGAGGGACCCTCACAATGAGCAGTTCTTC
TRBJ2-7 TRBD2 TRBV11-3 14 - CASSFASGSDEQYF TGTGCCAGCAGCTTCGCTAGCGGGAGTGACGAGCAGTACTTC
TRBJ1-5 - TRBV6-1 14 - CASSEWMEGGPQHF TGTGCCAGCAGTGAATGGATGGAGGGAGGGCCCCAGCATTTT
TRBJ2-7 TRBD2 TRBV5-4 13 once CASSLSGRGEQYF TGTGCCAGCAGCTTGAGCGGGAGGGGCGAGCAGTACTTC
TRBJ2-3 TRBD1 TRBV28 15 - CASSGGQGITDTQYF TGTGCCAGCAGCGGCGGACAGGGGATCACAGATACGCAGTATTTT
TRBJ2-7 - TRBV5-4 14 - CASSLGDNLHEQYF TGTGCCAGCAGCTTAGGGGACAATCTCCACGAGCAGTACTTC
TRBJ2-1 - TRBV2 15 - CASSPIQKQGYEQFF TGTGCCAGCAGCCCCATACAAAAACAGGGCTATGAGCAGTTCTTC
TRBJ2-4 TRBD2 TRBV4-1 15 - CASSQEGGPGNIQYF TGCGCCAGCAGCCAAGAGGGAGGGCCGGGAAACATTCAGTACTTC
TRBJ2-1 TRBD1 TRBV7-9 16 once CASSPTPGTAINEQFF TGTGCCAGCAGCCCAACACCCGGGACAGCAATCAATGAGCAGTTCTTC
TRBJ1-1 TRBD1 TRBV7-3 13 - CASSWTGGSEAFF TGTGCCAGCAGCTGGACAGGGGGATCTGAAGCTTTCTTT
TRBJ2-3 TRBD2 TRBV6-1 16 - CASSERLAGQLDTQYF TGTGCCAGCAGTGAACGACTAGCGGGACAGCTAGATACGCAGTATTTT
TRBJ2-1 TRBD2 TRBV27 17 - CASSATSGLAPYNEQFF TGTGCCAGCAGTGCCACCAGCGGACTAGCCCCGTACAATGAGCAGTTCTTC
TRBJ2-7 TRBD1 TRBV7-9 15 - CASSLVRGPTYEQYF TGTGCCAGCAGCTTAGTCAGGGGGCCTACCTACGAGCAGTACTTC
TRBJ1-1 - TRBV27 13 - CASINTRNTEAFF TGTGCCAGCATTAATACGAGGAACACTGAAGCTTTCTTT
TRBJ1-5 - TRBV7-9 12 - CATGQTNQPQHF TGTGCCACCGGACAGACCAATCAGCCCCAGCATTTT
TRBJ2-7 - TRBV7-2 12 - CASSLDPREQYF TGTGCCAGCAGCTTAGACCCGCGCGAGCAGTACTTC
TRBJ1-1 TRBD1 TRBV30 14 - CAWREQGMNTEAFF TGTGCCTGGAGAGAACAGGGGATGAACACTGAAGCTTTCTTT
TRBJ2-4 TRBD1 TRBV7-9 16 - CASSTGDPIAKNIQYF TGTGCCAGCAGTACAGGGGATCCTATAGCCAAAAACATTCAGTACTTC
TRBJ2-7 - TRBV6-1 14 - CASSEEGTRYEQYF TGTGCCAGCAGTGAAGAAGGGACCCGCTACGAGCAGTACTTC
TRBJ1-2 TRBD1 TRBV14 17 - CASSQDRDREVNYGYTF TGTGCCAGCAGCCAAGATAGGGACAGGGAAGTTAACTATGGCTACACCTTC
TRBJ1-1 TRBD1 TRBV13 15 - CASSPQGAGYSVAFF TGTGCCAGCAGCCCCCAGGGGGCGGGGTATTCGGTAGCTTTCTTT
TRBJ2-1 TRBD2 TRBV6-5 15 - CASSPLAGAYNEQFF TGTGCCAGCAGTCCCCTAGCGGGAGCTTACAATGAGCAGTTCTTC
TRBJ1-4 - TRBV30 15 - CAWSVGQATNEKLFF TGTGCCTGGAGTGTAGGGCAGGCAACTAATGAAAAACTGTTTTTT
TRBJ2-3 - TRBV10-1 16 few CASSESGQLVADTQYF TGCGCCAGCAGTGAAAGCGGCCAACTGGTGGCAGATACGCAGTATTTT